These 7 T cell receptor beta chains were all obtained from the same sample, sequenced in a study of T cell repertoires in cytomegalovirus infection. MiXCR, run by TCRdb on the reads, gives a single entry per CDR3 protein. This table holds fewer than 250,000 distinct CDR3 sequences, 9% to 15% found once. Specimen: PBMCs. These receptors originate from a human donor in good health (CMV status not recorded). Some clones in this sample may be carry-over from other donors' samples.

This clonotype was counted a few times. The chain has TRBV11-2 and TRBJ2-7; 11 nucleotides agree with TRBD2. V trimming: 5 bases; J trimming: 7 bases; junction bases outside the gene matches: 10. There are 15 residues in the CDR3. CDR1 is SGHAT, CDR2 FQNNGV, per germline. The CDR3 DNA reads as TGTGCCAGCAGCAAATTAGCGGGAGGGCCGGGTGAGCAGTACTTC. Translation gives CASSKLAGGPGEQYF.

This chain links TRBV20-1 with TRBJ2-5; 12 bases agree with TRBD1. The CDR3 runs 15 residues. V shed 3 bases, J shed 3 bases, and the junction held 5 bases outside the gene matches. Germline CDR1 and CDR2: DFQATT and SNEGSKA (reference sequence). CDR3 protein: CSASPGQGAKETQYF. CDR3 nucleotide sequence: TGCAGTGCTAGCCCGGGACAGGGGGCGAAAGAGACCCAGTACTTC.

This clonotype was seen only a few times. The CDR3 DNA reads as TGTGCCAGCAGTTGGGACTCTAGCGGGAGCGCTGGAAGAGATACGCAGTATTTT. It specifies CASSWDSSGSAGRDTQYF. The chain joins TRBV6-8 to TRBJ2-3, with TRBD2 matching 10 bases. The germline CDR1 and CDR2 sequences are MNHGY and SAAAGT. CDR3 size: 18 residues. V dropped 4 bases and J dropped 5; count of bases not matched to a gene: 15.

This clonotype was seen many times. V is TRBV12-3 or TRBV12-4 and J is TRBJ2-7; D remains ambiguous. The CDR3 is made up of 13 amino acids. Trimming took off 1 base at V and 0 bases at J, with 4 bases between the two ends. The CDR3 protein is CASSLGHSYEQYF. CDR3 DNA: TGTGCCAGCAGTTTAGGACACTCCTACGAGCAGTACTTC.

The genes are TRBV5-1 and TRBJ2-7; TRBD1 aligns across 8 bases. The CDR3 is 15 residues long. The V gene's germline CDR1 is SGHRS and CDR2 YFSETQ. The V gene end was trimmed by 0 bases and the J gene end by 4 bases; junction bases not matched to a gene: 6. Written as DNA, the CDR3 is TGCGCCAGCAGCTTGGACGGGACAGGCCTATACGAGCAGTACTTC. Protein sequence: CASSLDGTGLYEQYF.

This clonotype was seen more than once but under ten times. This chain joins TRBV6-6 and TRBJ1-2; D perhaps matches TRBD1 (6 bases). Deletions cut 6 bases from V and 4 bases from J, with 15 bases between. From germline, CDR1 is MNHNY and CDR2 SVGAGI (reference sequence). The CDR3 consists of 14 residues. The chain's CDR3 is CASSPQPGAYGYTF. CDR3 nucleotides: TGTGCCAGCAGCCCGCAACCAGGGGCCTATGGCTACACCTTC.

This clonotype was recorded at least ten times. The CDR3 DNA sequence: TGCGCCAGCAGCCAAGAGGCGGGACAGGGGAAAGATACGCAGTATTTT. This translates into CASSQEAGQGKDTQYF. This chain joins TRBV4-3 and TRBJ2-3, with 10 bases matching TRBD1. Germline lookup yields CDR1 LGHNA and CDR2 YSLEER. The CDR3 spans 16 residues. J gave up 5 bases and V 0 bases, and 5 bases lay outside the gene matches.